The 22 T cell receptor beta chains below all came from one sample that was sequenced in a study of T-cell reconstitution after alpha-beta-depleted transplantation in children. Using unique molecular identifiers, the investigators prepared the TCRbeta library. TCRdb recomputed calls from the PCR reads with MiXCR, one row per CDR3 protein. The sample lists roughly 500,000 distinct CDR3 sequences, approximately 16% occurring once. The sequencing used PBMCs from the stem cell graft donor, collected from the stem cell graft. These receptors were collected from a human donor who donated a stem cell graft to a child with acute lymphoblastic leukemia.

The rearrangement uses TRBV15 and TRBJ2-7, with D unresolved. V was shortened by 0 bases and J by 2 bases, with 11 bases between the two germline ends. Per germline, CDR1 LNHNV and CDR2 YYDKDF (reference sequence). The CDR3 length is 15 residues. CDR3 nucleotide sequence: TGTGCCACCAGCAGAGATCGGCAGCTAACCTACGAGCAGTACTTC. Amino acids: CATSRDRQLTYEQYF.

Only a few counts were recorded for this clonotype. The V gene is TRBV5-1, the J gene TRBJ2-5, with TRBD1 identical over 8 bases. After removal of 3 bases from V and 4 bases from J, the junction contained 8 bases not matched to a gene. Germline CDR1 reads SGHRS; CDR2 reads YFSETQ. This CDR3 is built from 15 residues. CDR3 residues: CASSSPGQAAETQYF. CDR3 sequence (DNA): TGCGCCAGCAGCTCCCCGGGACAGGCGGCAGAGACCCAGTACTTC.

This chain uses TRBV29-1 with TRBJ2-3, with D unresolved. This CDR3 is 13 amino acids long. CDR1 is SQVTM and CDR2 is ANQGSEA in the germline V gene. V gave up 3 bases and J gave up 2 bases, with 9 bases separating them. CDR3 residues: CSVEGSHTDTQYF. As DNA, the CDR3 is TGCAGCGTTGAGGGGTCCCACACAGATACGCAGTATTTT.

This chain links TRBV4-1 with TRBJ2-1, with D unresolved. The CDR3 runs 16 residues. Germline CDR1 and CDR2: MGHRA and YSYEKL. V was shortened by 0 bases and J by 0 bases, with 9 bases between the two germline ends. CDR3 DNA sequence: TGCGCCAGCAGCCAAGACAGCCAAAGCTCCTACAATGAGCAGTTCTTC. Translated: CASSQDSQSSYNEQFF.

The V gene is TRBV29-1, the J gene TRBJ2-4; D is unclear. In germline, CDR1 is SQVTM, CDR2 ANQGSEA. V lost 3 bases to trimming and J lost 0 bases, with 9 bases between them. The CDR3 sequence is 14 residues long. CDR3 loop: CSVEGSLAKNIQYF. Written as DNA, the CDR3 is TGCAGCGTTGAGGGCTCTTTAGCCAAAAACATTCAGTACTTC.

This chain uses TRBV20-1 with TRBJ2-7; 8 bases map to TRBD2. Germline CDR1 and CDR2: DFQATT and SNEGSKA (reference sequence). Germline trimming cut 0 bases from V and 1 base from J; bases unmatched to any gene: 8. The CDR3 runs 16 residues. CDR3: CSAREEREGYSYEQYF. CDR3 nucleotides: TGCAGTGCTAGAGAGGAACGGGAGGGATATTCCTACGAGCAGTACTTC.

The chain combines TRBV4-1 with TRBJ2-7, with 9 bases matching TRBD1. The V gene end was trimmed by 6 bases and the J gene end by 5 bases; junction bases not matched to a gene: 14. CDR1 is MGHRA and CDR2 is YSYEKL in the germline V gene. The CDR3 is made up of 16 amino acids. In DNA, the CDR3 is TGCGCCAGCAGTCGCAGACTCGGGACAGGGTTCCACGAGCAGTACTTC. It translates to CASSRRLGTGFHEQYF.

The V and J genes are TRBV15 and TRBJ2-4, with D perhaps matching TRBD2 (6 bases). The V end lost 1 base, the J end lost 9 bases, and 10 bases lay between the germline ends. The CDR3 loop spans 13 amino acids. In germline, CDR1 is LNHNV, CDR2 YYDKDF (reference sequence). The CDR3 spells CATSRAGESIQYF. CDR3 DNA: TGTGCCACCAGCAGAGCGGGGGAGAGCATTCAGTACTTC.

Here the CDR3 DNA reads TGCAGTGCCCCCGATGCAGCGGGAGACACCGGGGAGCTGTTTTTT. Its translation: CSAPDAAGDTGELFF. This sequence joins TRBV20-1 and TRBJ2-2, with 8 bases identical to TRBD2. The germline V gene has CDR1 DFQATT and CDR2 SNEGSKA (reference sequence). The CDR3 length is 15 residues. V shed 6 bases, J shed 3 bases, and the junction held 9 bases outside the gene matches.

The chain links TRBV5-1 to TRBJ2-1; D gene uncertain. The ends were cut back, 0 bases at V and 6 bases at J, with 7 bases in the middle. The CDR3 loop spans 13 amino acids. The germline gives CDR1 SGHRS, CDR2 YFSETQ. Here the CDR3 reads CASSLDPSNEQFF. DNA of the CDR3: TGCGCCAGCAGCTTGGACCCTTCCAATGAGCAGTTCTTC.

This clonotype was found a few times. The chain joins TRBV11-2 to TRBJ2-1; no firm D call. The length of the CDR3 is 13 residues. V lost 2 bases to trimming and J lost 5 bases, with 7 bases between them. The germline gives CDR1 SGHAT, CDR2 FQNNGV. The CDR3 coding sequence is TGTGCCAGCAGCTTAACACCGAACAATGAGCAGTTCTTC. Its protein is CASSLTPNNEQFF.

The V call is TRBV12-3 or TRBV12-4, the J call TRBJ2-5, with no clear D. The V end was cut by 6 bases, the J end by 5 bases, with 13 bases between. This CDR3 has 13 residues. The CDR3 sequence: CASSPGFGETQYF. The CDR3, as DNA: TGTGCCAGCAGCCCTGGTTTTGGGGAGACCCAGTACTTC.

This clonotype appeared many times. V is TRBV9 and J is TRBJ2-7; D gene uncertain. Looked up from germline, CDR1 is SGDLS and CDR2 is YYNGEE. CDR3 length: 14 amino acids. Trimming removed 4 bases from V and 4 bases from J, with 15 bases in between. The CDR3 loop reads CASSPDARLYEQYF. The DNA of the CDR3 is TGTGCCAGCAGCCCAGACGCGCGGCTGTACGAGCAGTACTTC.

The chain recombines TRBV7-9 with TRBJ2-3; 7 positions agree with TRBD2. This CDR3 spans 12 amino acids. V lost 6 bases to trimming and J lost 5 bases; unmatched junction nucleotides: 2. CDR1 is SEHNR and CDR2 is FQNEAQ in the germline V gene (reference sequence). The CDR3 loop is CASSRTRDTQYF. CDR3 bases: TGTGCCAGCAGTCGGACTAGAGATACGCAGTATTTT.

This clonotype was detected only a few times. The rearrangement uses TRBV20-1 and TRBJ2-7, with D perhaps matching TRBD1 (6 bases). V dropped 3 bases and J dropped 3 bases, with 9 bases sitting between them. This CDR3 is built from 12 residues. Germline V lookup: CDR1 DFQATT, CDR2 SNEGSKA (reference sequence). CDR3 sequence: CSASEGVYEQYF. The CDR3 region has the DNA TGCAGTGCTAGTGAGGGGGTCTACGAGCAGTACTTC.

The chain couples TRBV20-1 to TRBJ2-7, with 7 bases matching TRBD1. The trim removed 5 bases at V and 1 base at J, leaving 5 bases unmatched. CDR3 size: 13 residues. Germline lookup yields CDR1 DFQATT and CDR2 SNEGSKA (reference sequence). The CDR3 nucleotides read TGCAGTGCTGGGACAGTTCGTTCCTACGAGCAGTACTTC. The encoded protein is CSAGTVRSYEQYF.

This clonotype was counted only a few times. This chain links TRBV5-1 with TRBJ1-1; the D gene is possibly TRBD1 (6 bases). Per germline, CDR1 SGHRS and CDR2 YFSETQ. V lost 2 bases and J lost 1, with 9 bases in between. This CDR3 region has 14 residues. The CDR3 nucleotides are TGCGCCAGCAGCTTTTCAGGGGAGAACACTGAAGCTTTCTTT. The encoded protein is CASSFSGENTEAFF.

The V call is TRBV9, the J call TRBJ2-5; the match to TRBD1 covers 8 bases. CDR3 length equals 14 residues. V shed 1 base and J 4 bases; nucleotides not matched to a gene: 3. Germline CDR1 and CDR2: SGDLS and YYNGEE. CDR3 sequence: CASSVSGGRETQYF. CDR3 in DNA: TGTGCCAGCAGCGTATCAGGGGGCCGAGAGACCCAGTACTTC.

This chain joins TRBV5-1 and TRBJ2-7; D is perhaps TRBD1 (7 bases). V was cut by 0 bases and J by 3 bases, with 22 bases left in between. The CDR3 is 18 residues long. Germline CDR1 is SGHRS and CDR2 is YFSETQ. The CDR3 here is CASSLVGWQGGTYYEQYF. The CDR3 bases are TGCGCCAGCAGCTTGGTAGGTTGGCAGGGGGGAACCTACTACGAGCAGTACTTC. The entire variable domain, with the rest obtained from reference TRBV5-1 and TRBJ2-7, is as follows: KAGVTQTPRYLIKTRGQQVTLSCSPISGHRSVSWYQQTPGQGLQFLFEYFSETQRNKGNFPGRFSGRQFSNSRSEMNVSTLELGDSALYLCASSLVGWQGGTYYEQYFGPGTRLTVT.

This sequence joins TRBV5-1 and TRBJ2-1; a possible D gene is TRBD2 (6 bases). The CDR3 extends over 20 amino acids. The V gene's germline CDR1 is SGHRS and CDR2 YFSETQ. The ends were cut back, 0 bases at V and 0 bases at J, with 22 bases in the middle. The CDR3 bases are TGCGCCAGCAGCTTGGTCCATAGCGGTAGAAGTACTAGCTCCTACAATGAGCAGTTCTTC. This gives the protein CASSLVHSGRSTSSYNEQFF.

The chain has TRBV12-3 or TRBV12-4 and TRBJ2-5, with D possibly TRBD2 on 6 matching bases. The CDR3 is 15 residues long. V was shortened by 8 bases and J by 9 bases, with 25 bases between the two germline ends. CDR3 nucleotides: TGTGCCAGCTCACCTCTCCAGGAAAGCGGGTGGGCCCAGTACTTC. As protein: CASSPLQESGWAQYF.

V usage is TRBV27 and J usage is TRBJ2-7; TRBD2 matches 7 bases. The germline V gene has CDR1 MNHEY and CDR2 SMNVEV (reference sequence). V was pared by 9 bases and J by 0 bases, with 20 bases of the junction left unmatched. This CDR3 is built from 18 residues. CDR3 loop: CASSDGGLYVSNSYEQYF. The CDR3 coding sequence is TGTGCCAGTTCGGATGGGGGACTATACGTGAGTAACTCCTACGAGCAGTACTTC.